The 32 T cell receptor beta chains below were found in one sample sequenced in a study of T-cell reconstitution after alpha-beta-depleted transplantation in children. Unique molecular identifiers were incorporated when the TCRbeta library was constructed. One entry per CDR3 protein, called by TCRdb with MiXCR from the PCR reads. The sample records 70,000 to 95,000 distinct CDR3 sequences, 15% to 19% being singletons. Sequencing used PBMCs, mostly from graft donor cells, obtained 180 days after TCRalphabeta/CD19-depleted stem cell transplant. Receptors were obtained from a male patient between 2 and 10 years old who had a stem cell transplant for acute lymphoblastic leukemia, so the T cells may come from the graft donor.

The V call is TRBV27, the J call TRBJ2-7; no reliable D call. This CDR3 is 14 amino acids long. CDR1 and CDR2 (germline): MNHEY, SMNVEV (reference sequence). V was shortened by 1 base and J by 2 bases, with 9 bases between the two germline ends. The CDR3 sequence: CASSLLGKAYEQYF. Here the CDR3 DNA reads TGTGCCAGCAGTTTATTGGGAAAGGCCTACGAGCAGTACTTC.

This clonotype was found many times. For the CDR3, the DNA is TGTGCCAGCAGTGAACACAGGGCAGGGAACACTGAAGCTTTCTTT. Its translation is CASSEHRAGNTEAFF. The J gene is TRBJ1-1, the V gene TRBV12-3 or TRBV12-4; possibly TRBD1 for D (6 bases). V was shortened by 5 bases and J by 1 base, with 14 bases between the two germline ends. CDR3 length: 15 residues.

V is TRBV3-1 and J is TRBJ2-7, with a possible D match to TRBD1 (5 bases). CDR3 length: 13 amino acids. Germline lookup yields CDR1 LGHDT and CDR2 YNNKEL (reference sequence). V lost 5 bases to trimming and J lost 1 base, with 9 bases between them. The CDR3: CASSKDTSYEQYF. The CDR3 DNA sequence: TGTGCCAGCAGCAAGGACACTTCCTACGAGCAGTACTTC.

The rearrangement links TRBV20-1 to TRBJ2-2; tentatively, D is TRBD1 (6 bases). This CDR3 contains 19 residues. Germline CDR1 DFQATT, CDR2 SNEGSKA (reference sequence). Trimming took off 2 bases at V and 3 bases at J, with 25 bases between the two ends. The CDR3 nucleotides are TGCAGTGCTAGAACCGCTACGACGCCCGGGACATGGTACACCGGGGAGCTGTTTTTT. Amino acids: CSARTATTPGTWYTGELFF.

CDR3 residues: CASSLRRSRTDTQYF. The CDR3 DNA follows: TGTGCCAGCAGTTTAAGGCGGTCCCGCACAGATACGCAGTATTTT. The J gene is TRBJ2-3, the V gene TRBV28; no clear D gene. Deletions cut 2 bases from V and 1 base from J, with 10 bases between. The CDR3 runs to 15 residues. Per the germline V gene, CDR1 is MDHEN and CDR2 is SYDVKM.

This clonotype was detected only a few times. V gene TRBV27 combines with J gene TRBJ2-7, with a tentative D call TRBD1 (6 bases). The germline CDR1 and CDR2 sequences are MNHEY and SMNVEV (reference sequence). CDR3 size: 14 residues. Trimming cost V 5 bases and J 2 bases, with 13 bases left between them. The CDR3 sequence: CASSKDSSTYEQYF. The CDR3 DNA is TGTGCCAGCAGTAAGGACAGCTCCACCTACGAGCAGTACTTC.

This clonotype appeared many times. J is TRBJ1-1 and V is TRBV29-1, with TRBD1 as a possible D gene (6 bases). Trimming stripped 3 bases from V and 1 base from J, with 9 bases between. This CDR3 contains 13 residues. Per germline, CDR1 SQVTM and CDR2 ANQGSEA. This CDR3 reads CSVDRGWNTEAFF. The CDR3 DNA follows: TGCAGCGTTGACAGGGGCTGGAACACTGAAGCTTTCTTT.

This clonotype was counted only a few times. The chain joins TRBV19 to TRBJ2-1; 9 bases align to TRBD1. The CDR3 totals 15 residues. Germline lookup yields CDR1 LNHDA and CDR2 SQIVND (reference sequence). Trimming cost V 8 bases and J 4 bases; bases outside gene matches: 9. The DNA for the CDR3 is TGTGCCAGTTCTCGAGTGGGACAGGGATACAATGAGCAGTTCTTC. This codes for CASSRVGQGYNEQFF.

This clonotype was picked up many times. The CDR3 coding sequence is TGTGCCACCAGTGATGGGACTAGTAATAACAATGAGCAGTTCTTC. Translating gives CATSDGTSNNNEQFF. This chain uses TRBV24-1 with TRBJ2-1; 8 positions agree with TRBD2. J lost 5 bases, V lost 3 bases, and 5 bases had no gene match. Germline V lookup: CDR1 KGHDR, CDR2 SFDVKD. This CDR3 has 15 residues.

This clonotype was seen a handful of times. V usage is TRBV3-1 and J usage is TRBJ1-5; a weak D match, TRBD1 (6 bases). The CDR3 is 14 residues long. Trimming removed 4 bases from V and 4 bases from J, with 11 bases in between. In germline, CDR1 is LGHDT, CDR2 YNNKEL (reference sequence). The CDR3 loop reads CASSRDRSNQPQHF. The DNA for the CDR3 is TGTGCCAGCAGCCGTGACAGGTCGAATCAGCCCCAGCATTTT.

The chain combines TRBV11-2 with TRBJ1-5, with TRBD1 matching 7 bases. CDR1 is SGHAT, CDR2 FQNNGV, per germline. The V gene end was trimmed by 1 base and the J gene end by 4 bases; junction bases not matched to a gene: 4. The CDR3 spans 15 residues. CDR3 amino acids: CASSLGDRINQPQHF. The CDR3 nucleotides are TGTGCCAGCAGCTTAGGGGACAGAATAAATCAGCCCCAGCATTTT.

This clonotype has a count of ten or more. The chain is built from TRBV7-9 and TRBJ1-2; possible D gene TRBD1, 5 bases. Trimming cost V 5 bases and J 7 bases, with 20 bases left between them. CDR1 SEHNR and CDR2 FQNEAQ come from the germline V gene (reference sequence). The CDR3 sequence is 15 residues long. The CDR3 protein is CASSEGRQSGGGYTF. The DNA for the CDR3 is TGTGCCAGCAGCGAGGGAAGACAGAGCGGGGGTGGCTACACCTTC.

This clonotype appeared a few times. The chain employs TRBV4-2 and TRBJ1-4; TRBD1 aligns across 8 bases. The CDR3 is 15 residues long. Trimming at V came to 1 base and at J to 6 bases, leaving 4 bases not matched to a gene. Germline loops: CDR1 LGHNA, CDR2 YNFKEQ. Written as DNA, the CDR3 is TGTGCCAGCAGCCAAGCAGGGGGCGCGCATGAAAAACTGTTTTTT. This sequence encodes CASSQAGGAHEKLFF.

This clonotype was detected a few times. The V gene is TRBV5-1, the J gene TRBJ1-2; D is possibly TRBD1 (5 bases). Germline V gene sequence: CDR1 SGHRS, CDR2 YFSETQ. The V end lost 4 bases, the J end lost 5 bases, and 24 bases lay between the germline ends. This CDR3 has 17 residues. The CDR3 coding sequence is TGCGCCAGCAGCACCCAAATTTCCAGGGAGTCGAGATATGGCTACACCTTC. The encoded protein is CASSTQISRESRYGYTF.

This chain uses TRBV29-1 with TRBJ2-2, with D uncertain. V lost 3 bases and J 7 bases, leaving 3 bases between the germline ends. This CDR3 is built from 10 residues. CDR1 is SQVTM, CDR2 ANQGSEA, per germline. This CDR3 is CSVDVGELFF. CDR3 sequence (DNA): TGCAGCGTTGATGTCGGGGAGCTGTTTTTT.

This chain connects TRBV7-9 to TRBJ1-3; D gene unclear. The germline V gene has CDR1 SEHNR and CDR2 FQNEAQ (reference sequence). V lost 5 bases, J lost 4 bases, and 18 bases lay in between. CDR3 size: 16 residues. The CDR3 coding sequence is TGTGCCAGCAGCCAACAGTCTCCCCTTTCCGGAAACACCATATATTTT. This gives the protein CASSQQSPLSGNTIYF.

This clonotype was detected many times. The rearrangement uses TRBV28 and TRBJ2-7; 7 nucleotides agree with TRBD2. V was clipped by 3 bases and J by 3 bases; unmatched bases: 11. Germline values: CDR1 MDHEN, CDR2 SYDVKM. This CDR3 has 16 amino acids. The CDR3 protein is CASSFNFAGVYYEQYF. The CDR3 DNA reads TGTGCCAGCAGTTTCAACTTTGCGGGGGTATACTACGAGCAGTACTTC.

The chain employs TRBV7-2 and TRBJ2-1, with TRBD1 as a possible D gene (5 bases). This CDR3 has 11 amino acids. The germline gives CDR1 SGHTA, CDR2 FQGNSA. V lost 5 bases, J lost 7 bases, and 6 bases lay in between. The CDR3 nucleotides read TGTGCCAGCAGCCAGGGTAATGAGCAGTTCTTC. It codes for CASSQGNEQFF.

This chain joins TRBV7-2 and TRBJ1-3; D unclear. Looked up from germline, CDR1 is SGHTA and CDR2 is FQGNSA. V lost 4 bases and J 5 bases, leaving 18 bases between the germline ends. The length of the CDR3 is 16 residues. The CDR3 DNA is TGTGCCAGCAGCTACGGACCCAACACGGGTCGAAACACCATATATTTT. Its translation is CASSYGPNTGRNTIYF. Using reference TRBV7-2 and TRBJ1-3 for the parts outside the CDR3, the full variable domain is GAGVSQSPSNKVTEKGKDVELRCDPISGHTALYWYRQSLGQGLEFLIYFQGNSAPDKSGLPSDRFSAERTGGSVSTLTIQRTQQEDSAVYLCASSYGPNTGRNTIYFGEGSWLTVV.

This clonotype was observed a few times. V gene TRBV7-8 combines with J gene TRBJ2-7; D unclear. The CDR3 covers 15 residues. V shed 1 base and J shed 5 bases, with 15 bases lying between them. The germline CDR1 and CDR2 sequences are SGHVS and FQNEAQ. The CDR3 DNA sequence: TGTGCCAGCAGCTTAGGCCGGACGCCTCGGGACGAGCAGTACTTC. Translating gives CASSLGRTPRDEQYF.

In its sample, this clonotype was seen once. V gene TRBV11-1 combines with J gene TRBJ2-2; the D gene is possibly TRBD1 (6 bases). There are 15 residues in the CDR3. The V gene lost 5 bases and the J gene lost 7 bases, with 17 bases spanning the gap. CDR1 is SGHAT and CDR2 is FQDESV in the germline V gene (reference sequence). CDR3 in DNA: TGTGCCAGCAGCCTTTTACCAACAGGGTACGGGGAGCTGTTTTTT. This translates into CASSLLPTGYGELFF.

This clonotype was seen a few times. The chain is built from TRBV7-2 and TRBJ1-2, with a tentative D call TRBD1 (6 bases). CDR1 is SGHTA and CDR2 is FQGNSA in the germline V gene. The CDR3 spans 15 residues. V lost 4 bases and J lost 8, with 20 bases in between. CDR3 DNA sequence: TGTGCCAGCAGCTCGTTTAGAGGTTTGGGGGGCGGCTACACCTTC. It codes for CASSSFRGLGGGYTF.

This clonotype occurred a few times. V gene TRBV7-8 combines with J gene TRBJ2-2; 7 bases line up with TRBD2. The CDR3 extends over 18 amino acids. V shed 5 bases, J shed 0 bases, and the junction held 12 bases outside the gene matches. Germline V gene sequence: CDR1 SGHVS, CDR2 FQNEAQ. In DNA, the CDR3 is TGTGCCAGCAGCCTAAGATGGCGGGGGTTCGCGAACACCGGGGAGCTGTTTTTT. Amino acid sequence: CASSLRWRGFANTGELFF.

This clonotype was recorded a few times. CDR3 nucleotide sequence: TGTGCCAGCACTGCGCGTCACACATTCCCCTACGAGCAGTACTTC. Translating it yields CASTARHTFPYEQYF. V and J are TRBV19 and TRBJ2-7; the D is unclear. The length of the CDR3 is 15 residues. In germline, CDR1 is LNHDA, CDR2 SQIVND (reference sequence). Trimming took off 9 bases at V and 2 bases at J, with 20 bases between the two ends. Looking up the rest from reference TRBV19 and TRBJ2-7 gives the full variable domain: DGGITQSPKYLFRKEGQNVTLSCEQNLNHDAMYWYRQDPGQGLRLIYYSQIVNDFQKGDIAEGYSVSREKKESFPLTVTSAQKNPTAFYLCASTARHTFPYEQYFGPGTRLTVT.

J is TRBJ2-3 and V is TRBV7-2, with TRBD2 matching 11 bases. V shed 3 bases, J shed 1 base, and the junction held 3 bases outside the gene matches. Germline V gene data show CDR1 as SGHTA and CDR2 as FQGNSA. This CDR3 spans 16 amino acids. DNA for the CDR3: TGTGCCAGCAGCTTTCAACTAGCGGGGGGCACAGATACGCAGTATTTT. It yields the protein CASSFQLAGGTDTQYF.

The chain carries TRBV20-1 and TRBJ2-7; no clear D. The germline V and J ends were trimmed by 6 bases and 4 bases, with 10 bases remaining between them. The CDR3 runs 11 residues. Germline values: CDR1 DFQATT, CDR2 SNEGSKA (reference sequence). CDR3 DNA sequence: TGCAGTGCCCAACAGTCATACGAGCAGTACTTC. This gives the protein CSAQQSYEQYF.

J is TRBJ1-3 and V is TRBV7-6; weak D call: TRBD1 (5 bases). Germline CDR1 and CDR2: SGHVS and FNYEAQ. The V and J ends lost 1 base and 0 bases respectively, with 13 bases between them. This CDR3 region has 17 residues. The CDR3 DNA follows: TGTGCCAGCAGCTTAGTGGTCCGGGGCCTCTCTGGAAACACCATATATTTT. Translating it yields CASSLVVRGLSGNTIYF.

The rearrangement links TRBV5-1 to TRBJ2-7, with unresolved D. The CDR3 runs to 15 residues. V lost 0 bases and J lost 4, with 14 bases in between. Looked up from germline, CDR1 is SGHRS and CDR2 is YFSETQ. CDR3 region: CASSLELGEKYEQYF. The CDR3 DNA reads TGCGCCAGCAGCTTGGAGTTAGGAGAAAAGTACGAGCAGTACTTC. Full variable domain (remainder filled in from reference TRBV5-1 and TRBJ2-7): KAGVTQTPRYLIKTRGQQVTLSCSPISGHRSVSWYQQTPGQGLQFLFEYFSETQRNKGNFPGRFSGRQFSNSRSEMNVSTLELGDSALYLCASSLELGEKYEQYFGPGTRLTVT.

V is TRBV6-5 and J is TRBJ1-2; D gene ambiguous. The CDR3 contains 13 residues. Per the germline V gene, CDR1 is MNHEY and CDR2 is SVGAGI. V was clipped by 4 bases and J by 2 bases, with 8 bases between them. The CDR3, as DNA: TGTGCCAGCAGTTTGGACCGAAACTATGGCTACACCTTC. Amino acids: CASSLDRNYGYTF.

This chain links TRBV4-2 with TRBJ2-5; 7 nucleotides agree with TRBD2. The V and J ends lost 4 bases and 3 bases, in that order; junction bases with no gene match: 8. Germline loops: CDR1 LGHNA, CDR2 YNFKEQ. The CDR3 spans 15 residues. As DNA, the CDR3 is TGTGCCAGCAGCCGGGGGGGGGGTTACGAAGAGACCCAGTACTTC. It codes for CASSRGGGYEETQYF.

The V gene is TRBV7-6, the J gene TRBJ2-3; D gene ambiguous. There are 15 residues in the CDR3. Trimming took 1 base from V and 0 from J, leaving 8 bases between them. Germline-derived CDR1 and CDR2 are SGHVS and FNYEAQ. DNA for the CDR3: TGTGCCAGCAGCTTAGGGACGGAAAGCACAGATACGCAGTATTTT. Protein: CASSLGTESTDTQYF.

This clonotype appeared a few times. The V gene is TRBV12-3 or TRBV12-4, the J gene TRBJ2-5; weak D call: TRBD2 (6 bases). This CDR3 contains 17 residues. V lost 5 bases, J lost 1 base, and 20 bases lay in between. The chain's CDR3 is CASSDEPRIAAQETQYF. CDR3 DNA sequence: TGTGCCAGCAGTGACGAGCCCCGCATAGCGGCCCAAGAGACCCAGTACTTC.